This entry is about one T cell receptor beta chain. Antigen: not known. Donors counted as nominally healthy when sampled, yet unrecorded immune exposures were likely. The record originates from a study of cytomegalovirus exposure and HLA in healthy donors. Whole-study context: In an earlier analysis, 117 million unique TCR beta sequences were found from 150 million to 200 million T cells.

Vbeta (60) and Jbeta (13) primers were used in the PCR. Data came from immunoSEQ multiplex PCR; TCRdb stores just in-frame clones and leaves some out. The table records around 260,000 clones, about four fifths of them present only once. Study-level results: In a later analysis, TCR beta V- and J-gene trimming was associated with a missense DCLRE1C variant. What a later analysis showed was that several of the most significant clusters appeared linked to common viral pathogens.

This CDR3 is 13 amino acids long. The chain recombines TRBV21-1 with TRBJ2-7; the tabulated D call, TRBD1, remains unverified against the DNA. TRBV21-1 is recorded as a pseudogene. The TCR originated in a girl aged 2 to 10 in good health and CMV-seronegative. Sequences were obtained from PBMCs. DNA of the CDR3: TGTGCCAGCAGCAGCAGGGGCGAGTACGAGCAGTACTTC. This translates into CASSSRGEYEQYF.